A single sample gave rise to the 31 T cell receptor beta chains below, sequenced in a study of shared clonotypes between healthy human individuals. Only in-frame clones appear in the TCRdb table, and some are missing; sequencing was by immunoSEQ multiplex PCR. The repertoire holds millions of clones, with approximately 94% as singletons. The sequencing input was naive CD4+ T cells sorted from blood. Subset noted: CD45RA+ positively selected. These receptors were collected from a man between 18 and 29 years old in good health.

The chain combines TRBV11-3 with TRBJ2-2; the D gene is possibly TRBD1 (6 bases). This CDR3 spans 16 amino acids. V lost 1 base, J lost 4 bases, and 13 bases lay in between. CDR1 is SGHNT, CDR2 YENEEA, per germline. CDR3 protein: CASSLVGGLSTGELFF. DNA of the CDR3: TGTGCCAGCAGCTTAGTTGGGGGCTTGAGCACCGGGGAGCTGTTTTTT.

The gene calls are TRBV15 and TRBJ2-1, with D perhaps matching TRBD2 (5 bases). There are 16 residues in the CDR3. The ends were cut back, 0 bases at V and 5 bases at J, with 14 bases in the middle. Germline CDR1 and CDR2: LNHNV and YYDKDF (reference sequence). CDR3 sequence (DNA): TGTGCCACCAGCAGAGATGGGCAACTAGGGCACAATGAGCAGTTCTTC. The encoded protein is CATSRDGQLGHNEQFF.

The chain recombines TRBV10-3 with TRBJ2-3, with D unresolved. V lost 0 bases to trimming and J lost 2 bases, with 9 bases between them. The CDR3 loop spans 15 amino acids. In germline, CDR1 is ENHRY, CDR2 SYGVKD. The CDR3 sequence is CAISESEAVTDTQYF. CDR3 in DNA: TGTGCCATCAGTGAGTCTGAGGCGGTCACAGATACGCAGTATTTT.

The gene calls are TRBV4-1 and TRBJ1-4, with TRBD1 matching over 10 bases. CDR1 MGHRA and CDR2 YSYEKL come from the germline V gene. This CDR3 is 17 amino acids long. V lost 1 base to trimming and J lost 3 bases; unmatched junction nucleotides: 5. As DNA, the CDR3 is TGCGCCAGCAGCCAAGTGGGACAGGGGCTTCCTAATGAAAAACTGTTTTTT. Amino acids: CASSQVGQGLPNEKLFF.

This clone was picked up one time. The gene calls are TRBV5-1 and TRBJ2-2; weak D call: TRBD1 (6 bases). V lost 1 base to trimming and J lost 0 bases, with 13 bases between them. The germline V gene has CDR1 SGHRS and CDR2 YFSETQ. This CDR3 has 17 amino acids. The CDR3 region is CASSLSDRPANTGELFF. In DNA, the CDR3 is TGCGCCAGCAGCTTGTCTGACAGGCCTGCGAACACCGGGGAGCTGTTTTTT. Combining the CDR3 with reference TRBV5-1 and TRBJ2-2 gives the whole variable domain KAGVTQTPRYLIKTRGQQVTLSCSPISGHRSVSWYQQTPGQGLQFLFEYFSETQRNKGNFPGRFSGRQFSNSRSEMNVSTLELGDSALYLCASSLSDRPANTGELFFGEGSRLTVL.

CDR3 coding DNA: TGTGCCAGTAGTAGCCCCGGGACAGCTTCCTACGAGCAGTACTTC. This codes for CASSSPGTASYEQYF. The chain carries TRBV19 and TRBJ2-7; TRBD1 matches at 7 bases. Germline trimming cut 4 bases from V and 1 base from J; bases unmatched to any gene: 7. CDR1 is LNHDA, CDR2 SQIVND, per germline (reference sequence). The CDR3 has 15 amino acids.

The V and J genes are TRBV6-5 and TRBJ2-2; 7 bases agree with TRBD1. V dropped 6 bases and J dropped 5; count of bases not matched to a gene: 6. The CDR3 length is 14 residues. Germline lookup yields CDR1 MNHEY and CDR2 SVGAGI. The CDR3 nucleotides read TGTGCCAGCAGGATGCCACAGGGGACCGGGGAGCTGTTTTTT. Translation: CASRMPQGTGELFF.

The sample holds one count of this clone. J is TRBJ2-7 and V is TRBV19; 8 nucleotides match TRBD2. Germline trimming cut 4 bases from V and 0 bases from J; bases unmatched to any gene: 5. CDR3 length equals 15 residues. The germline V gene has CDR1 LNHDA and CDR2 SQIVND (reference sequence). The CDR3 bases are TGTGCCAGTAGTAGGCGCGGGGGGTCCTCCTACGAGCAGTACTTC. Protein sequence: CASSRRGGSSYEQYF.

This chain links TRBV7-2 with TRBJ2-5; D unclear. The CDR3 runs to 14 residues. The germline V gene has CDR1 SGHTA and CDR2 FQGNSA. Trimming shortened V by 5 bases and J by 1 base, and 11 bases separated the two germline ends. The chain's CDR3 is CASSPWAAQETQYF. CDR3 nucleotides: TGTGCCAGCAGCCCATGGGCAGCCCAAGAGACCCAGTACTTC.

This clone was recorded only once. The genes are TRBV7-2 and TRBJ2-5; D perhaps matches TRBD2 (6 bases). CDR3 length: 16 amino acids. Trimming left V 1 base short and J 3 bases short, with 15 bases between. Looked up from germline, CDR1 is SGHTA and CDR2 is FQGNSA. The CDR3 protein is CASSLVVASAKETQYF. The CDR3 region has the DNA TGTGCCAGCAGCTTAGTGGTCGCTAGCGCTAAAGAGACCCAGTACTTC.

V and J are TRBV5-4 and TRBJ1-2, with D maybe TRBD1 (6 bases). Looked up from germline, CDR1 is SGHNT and CDR2 is YYREEE (reference sequence). The CDR3 contains 14 residues. The V end was cut by 0 bases, the J end by 8 bases, with 14 bases between. DNA of the CDR3: TGTGCCAGCAGCTTGGTGGAACAGGGAGGAGGCTACACCTTC. It codes for CASSLVEQGGGYTF.

V is TRBV5-6 and J is TRBJ1-5, with D possibly being TRBD1 (5 bases). Germline V gene data show CDR1 as SGHDT and CDR2 as YYEEEE. This CDR3 is built from 15 residues. Trimming removed 1 base from V and 2 bases from J, with 10 bases in between. The CDR3 sequence: CASSLRTGGNQPQHF. The CDR3 DNA reads TGTGCCAGCAGCTTGCGTACAGGCGGCAATCAGCCCCAGCATTTT.

The chain employs TRBV28 and TRBJ2-7; tentatively, D is TRBD1 or TRBD2 (5 bases each). Trimming cost V 6 bases and J 6 bases, with 15 bases left between them. CDR3 length equals 13 residues. The germline V gene has CDR1 MDHEN and CDR2 SYDVKM. The CDR3 here is CASSGASLGEQYF. The CDR3 DNA follows: TGTGCCAGCAGCGGGGCTTCGTTAGGCGAGCAGTACTTC.

The chain links TRBV10-3 to TRBJ2-7; 7 nucleotides agree with TRBD1. This CDR3 comprises 14 residues. J was trimmed by 3 bases and V by 6 bases; bases with no gene match: 8. Germline CDR1 is ENHRY and CDR2 is SYGVKD. CDR3 sequence reads: CAIRDPGQNYEQYF. CDR3 in DNA: TGTGCCATCAGGGACCCGGGACAGAACTACGAGCAGTACTTC.

The chain is built from TRBV9 and TRBJ2-2, with a tentative D call TRBD1 (6 bases). V was clipped by 1 base and J by 1 base, with 20 bases between them. CDR3 length: 19 residues. CDR1 SGDLS and CDR2 YYNGEE come from the germline V gene. This CDR3 is CASSVWVPGASLNTGELFF. The CDR3 region has the DNA TGTGCCAGCAGCGTATGGGTCCCAGGGGCCTCTTTGAACACCGGGGAGCTGTTTTTT.

The chain is built from TRBV7-2 and TRBJ1-1, with D hard to call. CDR1 SGHTA and CDR2 FQGNSA come from the germline V gene. This CDR3 region has 14 residues. With 5 bases removed from V and 9 bases from J, the gap between germline ends came to 19 bases. The CDR3 here is CASSPPPDSVKAFF. The CDR3 DNA sequence: TGTGCCAGCAGCCCCCCCCCTGATTCGGTTAAAGCTTTCTTT.

This clone appeared a single time. This chain uses TRBV9 with TRBJ2-3; D is possibly TRBD2 (5 bases). Germline CDR1 reads SGDLS; CDR2 reads YYNGEE. V lost 5 bases, J lost 0 bases, and 13 bases lay in between. The CDR3 sequence is 15 residues long. The CDR3 sequence: CASRPRLHSTDTQYF. The CDR3 bases are TGTGCCAGCAGACCCCGACTACACAGCACAGATACGCAGTATTTT. Full variable domain (rest looked up from reference TRBV9 and TRBJ2-3): DSGVTQTPKHLITATGQRVTLRCSPRSGDLSVYWYQQSLDQGLQFLIQYYNGEERAKGNILERFSAQQFPDLHSELNLSSLELGDSALYFCASRPRLHSTDTQYFGPGTRLTVL.

The rearrangement joins TRBV7-2 to TRBJ2-7; the D is unclear. Germline CDR1 SGHTA, CDR2 FQGNSA. The length of the CDR3 is 12 residues. V lost 2 bases and J 2 bases, leaving 4 bases between the germline ends. CDR3 region: CASSLFTYEQYF. In nucleotides, the CDR3 is TGTGCCAGCAGCTTATTCACCTACGAGCAGTACTTC.

The chain carries TRBV19 and TRBJ1-5; a possible D gene is TRBD1 (5 bases). Germline CDR1 is LNHDA and CDR2 is SQIVND (reference sequence). This CDR3 spans 15 amino acids. Trimming shortened V by 6 bases and J by 2 bases, and 14 bases separated the two germline ends. The CDR3 DNA follows: TGTGCCAGTAGCGAACGGGGACTCGGCAATCAGCCCCAGCATTTT. Protein product: CASSERGLGNQPQHF.

As to this clone: The same CDR3 is also encoded by other DNA sequences in this sample. This chain joins TRBV28 and TRBJ2-5, with 11 bases lining up with TRBD2. CDR1 and CDR2 from the germline V gene are MDHEN and SYDVKM. The CDR3 covers 16 residues. The trim removed 3 bases at V and 2 bases at J, leaving 5 bases unmatched. CDR3 residues: CASSFSLAGGQETQYF. The CDR3 DNA is TGTGCCAGCAGTTTCTCCTTAGCGGGGGGGCAAGAGACCCAGTACTTC.

The CDR3 protein is CASSAAGGNTDTQYF. CDR3 DNA sequence: TGTGCCAGCAGCGCAGCGGGGGGGAACACAGATACGCAGTATTTT. The chain uses TRBV9 and TRBJ2-3, with 10 bases fitting TRBD2. Trimming removed 3 bases from V and 2 bases from J; junction bases left unmatched: 3. The CDR3 length is 15 residues. Germline assignment: CDR1 SGDLS and CDR2 YYNGEE.

The chain is built from TRBV10-3 and TRBJ1-1, with 8 bases fitting TRBD1. This CDR3 spans 14 amino acids. The germline V gene has CDR1 ENHRY and CDR2 SYGVKD. V lost 5 bases to trimming and J lost 4 bases; unmatched junction nucleotides: 6. The CDR3: CAISRQGLGTEAFF. Here the CDR3 DNA reads TGTGCCATCAGTCGACAGGGGTTGGGCACTGAAGCTTTCTTT.

This chain joins TRBV6-1 and TRBJ2-7, with no clear D. Germline-derived CDR1 and CDR2 are MNHNS and SASEGT. This CDR3 has 14 amino acids. V dropped 3 bases and J dropped 2 bases, with 11 bases sitting between them. The CDR3 bases are TGTGCCAGCAGTGATGGGCCGTACCCCTACGAGCAGTACTTC. Amino acid sequence: CASSDGPYPYEQYF.

Turning to this clone: Within the sample, other DNA sequences also encode this same CDR3. This rearrangement joins TRBV6-5 to TRBJ1-5; 10 bases map to TRBD1. Germline trimming cut 6 bases from V and 6 bases from J; bases unmatched to any gene: 5. CDR3 length equals 14 residues. In germline, CDR1 is MNHEY, CDR2 SVGAGI. The CDR3 DNA reads as TGTGCCAGCAGCCGGACAGGGGGGGGTCAGCCCCAGCATTTT. Its protein is CASSRTGGGQPQHF.

The CDR3 here is CASSLGQGMGSPLHF. The CDR3 coding sequence is TGTGCCAGCAGCTTGGGGCAGGGGATGGGGTCACCCCTCCACTTT. The chain has TRBV7-3 and TRBJ1-6; possibly TRBD1 for D (6 bases). CDR3 size: 15 residues. Trimming pared 3 bases from V and 10 bases from J, leaving 16 bases between. CDR1 and CDR2 (germline): SGHTA, FQGTGA.

With respect to this clone: Other DNA variants within this sample encode the same CDR3. The V and J genes are TRBV7-2 and TRBJ1-2; a weak D match, TRBD1 (5 bases). Trimming removed 4 bases at V and 4 bases at J, with 10 bases between. The length of the CDR3 is 13 residues. Per the germline V gene, CDR1 is SGHTA and CDR2 is FQGNSA. The CDR3 nucleotides read TGTGCCAGCAGCTCCACGGGGGGCTATGGCTACACCTTC. It is translated as CASSSTGGYGYTF. Variable domain in full (rest from reference TRBV7-2 and TRBJ1-2): GAGVSQSPSNKVTEKGKDVELRCDPISGHTALYWYRQSLGQGLEFLIYFQGNSAPDKSGLPSDRFSAERTGGSVSTLTIQRTQQEDSAVYLCASSSTGGYGYTFGSGTRLTVV.

Concerning this clone: This same CDR3 is encoded by further DNA sequences in the sample. The rearrangement uses TRBV18 and TRBJ2-7; D not resolved. The CDR3 is 13 residues long. With 1 base removed from V and 1 base from J, the gap between germline ends came to 5 bases. Germline V gives CDR1 KGHSH, CDR2 LQKENI. The DNA of the CDR3 is TGTGCCAGCTCACCACTTGAATCCTACGAGCAGTACTTC. It translates to CASSPLESYEQYF.

As to this clone: The junction departs from germline at one end; a sequencing error may be responsible. The V call is TRBV7-7, the J call TRBJ2-1; TRBD2 aligns across 7 bases. The CDR3 sequence is 13 residues long. The germline gives CDR1 SSHAT, CDR2 FNYEAQ (reference sequence). CDR3 region: CASSLGTTGEQFF. The CDR3 DNA is TGTGCTAGCAGCTTAGGGACTACCGGTGAGCAGTTCTTC.

The chain uses TRBV5-1 and TRBJ2-1, with 9 bases matching TRBD2. Germline V lookup: CDR1 SGHRS, CDR2 YFSETQ. Losses at the gene ends were 5 bases for V and 2 bases for J; bases not matched to a gene: 8. The CDR3 runs 16 residues. CDR3 bases: TGCGCCAGCAGGCGGGGGGGGACCGAGACCTACAATGAGCAGTTCTTC. It specifies CASRRGGTETYNEQFF.

V usage is TRBV5-1 and J usage is TRBJ2-7, with D perhaps assigned TRBD1 or TRBD2 (5 bases each). CDR1 SGHRS and CDR2 YFSETQ come from the germline V gene. Between the trimmed V and J ends, which lost 4 bases and 7 bases, there was a span of 21 bases. The CDR3 spans 15 residues. CDR3 coding DNA: TGCGCCAGCAGCCTGCTAGGGACCGCGCCTGAGGAGCAGTACTTC. Its protein is CASSLLGTAPEEQYF.

The J gene is TRBJ2-5, the V gene TRBV6-5; the match to TRBD1 covers 8 bases. CDR1 is MNHEY, CDR2 SVGAGI, per germline. The CDR3 is 14 residues long. V lost 5 bases and J lost 6; bases outside the gene matches: 8. CDR3 loop: CASSRSQGAKTQYF. In nucleotides, the CDR3 is TGTGCCAGCAGTCGATCTCAGGGGGCGAAGACCCAGTACTTC.